This TCR beta chain derives from a study of vaccination and CD4 T cells after COVID-19. Looking at the study overall: Collection of post-COVID samples occurred a median approximately 100 days after diagnosis, spanning a range of 35 to 161.

V shed 4 bases, J shed 2 bases, and the junction held 6 bases outside the gene matches. The CDR3 consists of 15 residues. The germline gives CDR1 SEHNR, CDR2 FQNEAQ (reference sequence). The Oncomine TCR Beta short-read assay generated sequence data from the DNA of cultured CD4+ T cells. One entry per CDR3 protein, called by TCRdb with MiXCR from the PCR reads. The sample includes 15,000 to 20,000 distinct CDR3 sequences, about three fifths seen only once; the top ten take 9.4%. This clonotype was observed a handful of times. As yet, its antigen is unknown. Treatment given: roughly 11-day PBMC culture with coronavirus spike peptide pools or control peptides (ViraFEST assay). The ViraFEST method relied on peptide pools to expand antigen-specific T cells, followed by TCR sequencing. Peptide pools at roughly 10 ug/ml and IL-2 at 10 IU/ml were added to cultures of a few million PBMCs per well.

The V and J genes are TRBV7-9 and TRBJ2-5; 8 bases align to TRBD1. The sample consisted of CD4+ T cells from blood, cultured in vitro. The sequence was collected from a human donor who had recovered from COVID-19. CDR3 nucleotides: TGTGCCAGCAGCTACCGGGACAGGCTACAAGAGACCCAGTACTTC. Translated, it gives CASSYRDRLQETQYF.